A selection of T cell receptor beta chains follows, all from one sample in a study of T cells in localized non-small cell lung cancer. Using immunoSEQ multiplex PCR, the repertoire was profiled, and TCRdb retains in-frame clones only, with some absent. The sample contains about 3,500 clones, 33% of which appear only once. The sample consisted of normal lung tissue next to the tumor, taken before any cancer treatment. Every receptor here comes from a woman aged 40-69 years with stage I lung adenocarcinoma. Both conserved end residues are part of each CDR3. A D gene is named only where the DNA matches it firmly. Expanded clones get a size class; other rows say once, few or many, or leave the size out.

>TRBV30|.|TRBJ2-2|once
CAWSVLYARSGNTGELFF
TGTGCCTGGAGTGTACTTTATGCCCGGTCGGGGAACACCGGGGAGCTGTTTTTT
>TRBV18|.|TRBJ1-1|.
CASSPINQGTEAFF
TGTGCCAGCTCACCGATTAATCAAGGAACTGAAGCTTTCTTT
>TRBV14|.|TRBJ2-3|.
CASSQETKQYF
TGTGCCAGCAGCCAAGAGACAAAGCAGTATTTT
>TRBV6-8|.|TRBJ2-1|few
CASSYTYQQGYNEQFF
TGTGCCAGCAGTTACACCTATCAACAGGGCTACAATGAGCAGTTCTTC
>TRBV25-1|.|TRBJ1-4|.
CASSEGSGVEKLFF
TGTGCCAGCAGCGAGGGCAGTGGGGTAGAAAAACTGTTTTTT
>TRBV4-1|.|TRBJ2-7|.
CASSQAGVSGNEQYF
TGCGCCAGCAGCCAAGCCGGTGTCAGCGGTAACGAGCAGTACTTC
>TRBV29-1|.|TRBJ2-2|few
CSVGRNTGELFF
TGCAGCGTTGGGAGGAACACCGGGGAGCTGTTTTTT
>TRBV11-3|.|TRBJ2-7|medium-sized
CASSQVRAPSYEQYF
TGTGCCAGCAGCCAAGTGAGGGCACCCTCCTACGAGCAGTACTTC
>TRBV1|.|TRBJ1-1|medium-sized
CASSQEAGTNTEAFF
TGCGCCAGCAGCCAAGAAGCGGGAACGAACACTGAAGCTTTCTTT
>TRBV9|.|TRBJ1-1|.
CASSDSGTEAFF
TGTGCCAGCTCTGATTCGGGGACTGAAGCTTTCTTT
>TRBV11-3|.|TRBJ1-3|medium-sized
CASSPGLLGNTIYF
TGTGCCAGCAGCCCGGGACTGCTTGGAAACACCATATATTTT
>TRBV29-1|.|TRBJ1-1|few
CSVPRGESTEAFF
TGCAGCGTTCCCAGGGGTGAGTCCACTGAAGCTTTCTTT
>TRBV11-3|.|TRBJ1-4|few
CASSRPMGRELNEKLFF
TGTGCCAGCAGCCGACCAATGGGACGGGAGCTTAATGAAAAACTGTTTTTT
>TRBV11-3|.|TRBJ2-3|few
CASSRRASGRSTDTQYF
TGTGCCAGCAGCCGCCGTGCATCCGGGAGAAGCACAGATACGCAGTATTTT
>TRBV6-8|TRBD1|TRBJ1-2|few
CASSYSYTLTGGDSNYGYTF
TGTGCCAGCAGTTACTCATATACCCTGACAGGGGGGGATTCTAACTATGGCTACACCTTC
>TRBV19|.|TRBJ2-7|.
CASSSTRGNFYEQYF
TGTGCCAGTAGTTCCACCCGAGGTAACTTCTACGAGCAGTACTTC
>TRBV4-1|.|TRBJ1-5|.
CASSQDSIGGNQPQHF
TGCGCCAGCAGCCAAGATTCTATAGGAGGCAATCAGCCCCAGCATTTT
>TRBV19|.|TRBJ1-2|.
CASSVGGFNYGYTF
TGTGCCAGTAGTGTTGGCGGATTTAACTATGGCTACACCTTC
>TRBV2|.|TRBJ1-1|few
CASSPPSGTEAFF
TGTGCCAGCAGTCCCCCGAGTGGCACTGAAGCTTTCTTT
>TRBV11-3|.|TRBJ1-3|few
CASSFPLYTTDNSGNTIYF
TGTGCCAGCAGCTTCCCTTTATACACCACGGATAACTCTGGAAACACCATATATTTT
>TRBV11-3|.|TRBJ1-4|medium-sized
CASSLTWDQEKLFF
TGTGCCAGCAGCTTAACCTGGGATCAAGAAAAACTGTTTTTT
>TRBV6-8|TRBD1|TRBJ1-5|medium-sized
CASSAVFTGGSNQPQHF
TGTGCCAGCAGTGCCGTATTTACAGGGGGTAGCAATCAGCCCCAGCATTTT
>TRBV10-3|TRBD2|TRBJ2-5|few
CACGGYQETQYF
TGTGCCTGCGGGGGGTACCAAGAGACCCAGTACTTC
>TRBV9|.|TRBJ1-1|.
CASRPRGDNTEAFF
TGTGCCAGCAGGCCCCGGGGGGATAACACTGAAGCTTTCTTT
>TRBV30|.|TRBJ2-6|.
CAWSPGDSSGANVLTF
TGTGCCTGGAGCCCGGGGGACAGCTCTGGGGCCAACGTCCTGACTTTC
>TRBV29-1|.|TRBJ1-1|.
CSVELGRKTLRW
TGCAGCGTTGAATTGGGACGGAAAACACTGCGCTGG
>TRBV6-8|.|TRBJ1-4|few
CASRGHGITNEKLFF
TGTGCCAGCAGGGGACACGGAATAACTAATGAAAAACTGTTTTTT
>TRBV6-8|TRBD2|TRBJ2-1|large
CASSYLVAGTVNNEQFF
TGTGCCAGCAGTTACTTGGTAGCGGGGACCGTAAACAATGAGCAGTTCTTC
>TRBV19|.|TRBJ2-1|.
CASSTTRDASSYNEQFF
TGTGCCAGTAGTACCACGCGGGACGCAAGCTCCTACAATGAGCAGTTCTTC
>TRBV19|.|TRBJ1-5|once
CASSVRQYNQPQHF
TGTGCCAGTAGTGTACGGCAGTACAATCAGCCCCAGCATTTT
>TRBV29-1|TRBD1|TRBJ1-2|.
CSVAQGENYGYTF
TGCAGCGTTGCACAGGGGGAGAACTATGGCTACACCTTC
>TRBV14|.|TRBJ2-2|few
CASSQGRGVSNTGELFF
TGTGCCAGCAGCCAAGGCAGGGGAGTGTCGAACACCGGGGAGCTGTTTTTT
>TRBV9|TRBD1|TRBJ1-4|.
CASSPDGTGGANEKLFF
TGTGCCAGCAGCCCGGACGGGACAGGGGGAGCTAATGAAAAACTGTTTTTT
>TRBV9|.|TRBJ1-1|.
CASSVASSGVNTEAFF
TGTGCCAGCAGCGTAGCCTCATCGGGGGTAAACACTGAAGCTTTCTTT
>TRBV23-1|TRBD2|TRBJ2-3|.
CASSQEWAGGTDTQYF
TGCGCCAGCAGCCAAGAGTGGGCGGGAGGTACAGATACGCAGTATTTT
>TRBV9|TRBD1|TRBJ2-7|few
CASSRDRIEQYF
TGTGCCAGCAGCCGGGACAGGATCGAGCAGTACTTC
>TRBV30|TRBD1|TRBJ2-7|.
CACTPLRDRGYEQYF
TGTGCCTGCACGCCCCTTCGGGACAGGGGGTACGAGCAGTACTTC
>TRBV1|.|TRBJ2-7|few
CTSSQDPEGQDHEQYF
TGCACCAGCAGCCAAGATCCGGAGGGCCAAGACCACGAGCAGTACTTC
>TRBV5-1|.|TRBJ1-3|once
CASGTGISGNTIYF
TGCGCCAGCGGGACGGGGATCTCTGGAAACACCATATATTTT
>TRBV23-1|.|TRBJ2-1|.
CASSLGLLGEQFF
TGCGCCAGCAGCTTGGGATTACTAGGTGAGCAGTTCTTC
>TRBV19|.|TRBJ1-5|.
CASSILPRMGPQHF
TGTGCCAGTAGTATCCTTCCGAGGATGGGGCCCCAGCATTTT
>TRBV28|TRBD1|TRBJ1-5|.
CASSLRAPGQGVQPQHF
TGTGCCAGCAGTTTACGGGCCCCCGGACAGGGTGTTCAGCCCCAGCATTTT
>TRBV14|TRBD2|TRBJ2-7|.
CASSEGLAGSYEQYF
TGTGCCAGCAGCGAGGGACTAGCGGGATCCTACGAGCAGTACTTC
>TRBV30|TRBD1|TRBJ1-1|few
CAWRGRQGAVDTEAFF
TGTGCCTGGAGGGGTAGACAGGGGGCGGTCGACACTGAAGCTTTCTTT
>TRBV29-1|.|TRBJ2-3|.
CSVELVDNTQYF
TGCAGCGTTGAGCTAGTCGATAATACGCAGTATTTT
>TRBV11-3|.|TRBJ1-4|.
CASSRGVLPEKLFF
TGTGCCAGCAGCCGGGGGGTCCTGCCAGAAAAACTGTTTTTT